This section outlines one T cell receptor (beta chain) sequence together with its context. This entry comes from a study of T-cell reconstitution after alpha-beta-depleted transplantation in children. Using unique molecular identifiers, the investigators prepared the TCRbeta library. MiXCR was run by TCRdb on the PCR reads, yielding one entry per CDR3 protein. Altogether about 420,000 distinct CDR3 sequences are present, roughly 15% being singletons, with the ten largest covering around 28%. CDR1 is DFQATT, CDR2 SNEGSKA, per germline (reference sequence). The CDR3 extends over 14 amino acids. V was pared by 3 bases and J by 6 bases, with 8 bases of the junction left unmatched.

The sequences come from PBMCs, mostly from graft donor cells, collected 360 days after TCRalphabeta/CD19-depleted stem cell transplant. The TCR was taken from a boy younger than two who had a stem cell transplant for Wiskott-Aldrich syndrome, so the T cells may come from the graft donor. The V gene is TRBV20-1, the J gene TRBJ2-7; 10 nucleotides match TRBD2. The CDR3 spells CSASFLAGVGEQYF. CDR3 DNA sequence: TGCAGTGCTAGCTTCCTAGCGGGAGTTGGCGAGCAGTACTTC.